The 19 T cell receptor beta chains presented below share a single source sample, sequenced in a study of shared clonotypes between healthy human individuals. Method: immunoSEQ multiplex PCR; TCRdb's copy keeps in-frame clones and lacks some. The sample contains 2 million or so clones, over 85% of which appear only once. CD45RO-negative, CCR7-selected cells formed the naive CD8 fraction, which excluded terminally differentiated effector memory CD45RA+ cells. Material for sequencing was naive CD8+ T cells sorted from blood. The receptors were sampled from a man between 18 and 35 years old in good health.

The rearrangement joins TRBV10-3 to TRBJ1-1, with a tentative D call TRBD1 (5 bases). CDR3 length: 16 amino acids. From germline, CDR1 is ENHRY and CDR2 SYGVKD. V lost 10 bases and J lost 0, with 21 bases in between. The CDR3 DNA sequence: TGTGCCAGCGGGGCAGGCCGTGACTCCATGAACACTGAAGCTTTCTTT. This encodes CASGAGRDSMNTEAFF.

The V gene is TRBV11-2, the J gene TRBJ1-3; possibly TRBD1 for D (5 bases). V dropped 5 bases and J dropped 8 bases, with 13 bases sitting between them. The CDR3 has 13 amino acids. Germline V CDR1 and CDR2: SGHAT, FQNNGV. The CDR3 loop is CASSPIGGDTIYF. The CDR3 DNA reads TGTGCCAGCAGCCCCATCGGGGGGGACACCATATATTTT.

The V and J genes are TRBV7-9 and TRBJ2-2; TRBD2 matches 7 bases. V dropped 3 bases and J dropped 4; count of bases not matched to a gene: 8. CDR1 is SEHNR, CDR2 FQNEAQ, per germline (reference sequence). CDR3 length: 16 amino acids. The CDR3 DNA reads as TGTGCCAGCAGCTTGTTCGGGGGGTATAGCACCGGGGAGCTGTTTTTT. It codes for CASSLFGGYSTGELFF.

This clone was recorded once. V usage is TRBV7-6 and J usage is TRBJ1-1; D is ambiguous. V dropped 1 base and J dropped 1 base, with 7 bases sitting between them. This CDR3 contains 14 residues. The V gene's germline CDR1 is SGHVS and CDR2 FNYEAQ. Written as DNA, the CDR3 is TGTGCCAGCAGCTTAGAGGTGGGGAACACTGAAGCTTTCTTT. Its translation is CASSLEVGNTEAFF.

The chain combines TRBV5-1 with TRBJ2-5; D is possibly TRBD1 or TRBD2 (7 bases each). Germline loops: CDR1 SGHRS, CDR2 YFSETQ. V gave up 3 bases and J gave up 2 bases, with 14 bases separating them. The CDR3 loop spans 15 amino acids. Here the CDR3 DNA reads TGCGCCAGCAGCTCCCAGGGGGGGGAACAAGAGACCCAGTACTTC. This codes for CASSSQGGEQETQYF.

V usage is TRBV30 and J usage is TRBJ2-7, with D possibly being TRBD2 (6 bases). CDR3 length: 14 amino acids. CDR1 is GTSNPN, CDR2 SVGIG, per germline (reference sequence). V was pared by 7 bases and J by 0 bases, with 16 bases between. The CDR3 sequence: CAFAGDGGSYEQYF. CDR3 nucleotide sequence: TGTGCCTTCGCCGGTGACGGGGGCTCCTACGAGCAGTACTTC.

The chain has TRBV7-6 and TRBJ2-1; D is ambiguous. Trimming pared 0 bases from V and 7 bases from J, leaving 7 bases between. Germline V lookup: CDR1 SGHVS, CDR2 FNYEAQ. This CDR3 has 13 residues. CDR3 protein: CASSLAYSNEQFF. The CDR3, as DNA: TGTGCCAGCAGCTTAGCTTACAGTAATGAGCAGTTCTTC.

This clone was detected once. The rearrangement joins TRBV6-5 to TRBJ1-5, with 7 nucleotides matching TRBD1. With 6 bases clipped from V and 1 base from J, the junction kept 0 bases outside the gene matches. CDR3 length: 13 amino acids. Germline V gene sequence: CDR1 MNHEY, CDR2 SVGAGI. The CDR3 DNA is TGTGCCAGCAGGGGACAGAGCAATCAGCCCCAGCATTTT. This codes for CASRGQSNQPQHF.

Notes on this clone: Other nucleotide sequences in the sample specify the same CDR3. The CDR3 region is CASSPGQLNQPQHF. DNA of the CDR3: TGTGCCAGCAGTCCCGGACAGCTGAATCAGCCCCAGCATTTT. V is TRBV27 and J is TRBJ1-5; the D gene is possibly TRBD1 (6 bases). Trimming shortened V by 5 bases and J by 4 bases, and 12 bases separated the two germline ends. CDR1 is MNHEY and CDR2 is SMNVEV in the germline V gene (reference sequence). The CDR3 extends over 14 amino acids.

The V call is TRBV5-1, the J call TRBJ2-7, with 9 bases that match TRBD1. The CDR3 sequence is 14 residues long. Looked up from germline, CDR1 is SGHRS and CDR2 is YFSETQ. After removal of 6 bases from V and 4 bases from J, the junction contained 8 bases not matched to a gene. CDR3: CASTQGQGPYEQYF. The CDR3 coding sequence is TGCGCCAGCACCCAGGGACAGGGCCCGTACGAGCAGTACTTC. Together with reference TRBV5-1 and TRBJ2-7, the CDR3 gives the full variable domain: KAGVTQTPRYLIKTRGQQVTLSCSPISGHRSVSWYQQTPGQGLQFLFEYFSETQRNKGNFPGRFSGRQFSNSRSEMNVSTLELGDSALYLCASTQGQGPYEQYFGPGTRLTVT.

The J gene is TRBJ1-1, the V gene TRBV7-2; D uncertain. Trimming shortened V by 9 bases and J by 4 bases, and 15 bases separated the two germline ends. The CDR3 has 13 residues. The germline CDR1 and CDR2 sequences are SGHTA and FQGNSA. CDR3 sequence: CASRSMEGTEAFF. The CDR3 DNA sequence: TGTGCCAGTAGGAGTATGGAGGGCACTGAAGCTTTCTTT.

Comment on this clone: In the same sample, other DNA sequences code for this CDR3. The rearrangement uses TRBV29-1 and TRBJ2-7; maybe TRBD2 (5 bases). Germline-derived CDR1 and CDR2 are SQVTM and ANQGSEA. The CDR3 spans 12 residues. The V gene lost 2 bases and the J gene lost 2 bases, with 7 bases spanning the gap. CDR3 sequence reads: CSVELGTYEQYF. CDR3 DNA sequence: TGCAGCGTTGAACTCGGGACCTACGAGCAGTACTTC.

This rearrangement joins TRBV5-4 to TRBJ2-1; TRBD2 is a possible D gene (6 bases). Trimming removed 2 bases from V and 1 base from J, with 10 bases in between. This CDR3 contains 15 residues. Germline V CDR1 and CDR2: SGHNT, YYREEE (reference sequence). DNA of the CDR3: TGTGCCAGCAGCTTCACTAGCTCTTCCTACAATGAGCAGTTCTTC. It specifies CASSFTSSSYNEQFF.

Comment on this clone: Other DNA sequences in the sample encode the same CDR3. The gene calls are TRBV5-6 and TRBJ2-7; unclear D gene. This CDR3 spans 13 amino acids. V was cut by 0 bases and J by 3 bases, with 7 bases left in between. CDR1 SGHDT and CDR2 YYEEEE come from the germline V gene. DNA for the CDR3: TGTGCCAGCAGCTTGGATATGGGCTACGAGCAGTACTTC. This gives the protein CASSLDMGYEQYF.

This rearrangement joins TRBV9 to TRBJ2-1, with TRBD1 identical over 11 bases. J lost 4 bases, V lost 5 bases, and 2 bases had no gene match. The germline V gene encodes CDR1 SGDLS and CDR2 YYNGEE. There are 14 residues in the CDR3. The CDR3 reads CASSGDRGYNEQFF. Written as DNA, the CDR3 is TGTGCCAGCAGTGGGGACAGGGGGTACAATGAGCAGTTCTTC.

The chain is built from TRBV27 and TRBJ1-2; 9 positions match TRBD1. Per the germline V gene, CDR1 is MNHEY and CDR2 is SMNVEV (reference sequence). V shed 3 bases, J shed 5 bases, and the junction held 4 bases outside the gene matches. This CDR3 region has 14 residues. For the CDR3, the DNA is TGTGCCAGCAGTTTGACAGGGGGAACATATGGCTACACCTTC. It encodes CASSLTGGTYGYTF.

The CDR3 DNA reads TGTGCCAGCAGCTTGGTGGACAGGGTTAACACCGGGGAGCTGTTTTTT. Protein sequence: CASSLVDRVNTGELFF. This rearrangement joins TRBV7-9 to TRBJ2-2; 8 bases map to TRBD1. Trimming removed 3 bases from V and 2 bases from J; junction bases left unmatched: 5. This CDR3 comprises 16 residues. The germline V gene encodes CDR1 SEHNR and CDR2 FQNEAQ (reference sequence).

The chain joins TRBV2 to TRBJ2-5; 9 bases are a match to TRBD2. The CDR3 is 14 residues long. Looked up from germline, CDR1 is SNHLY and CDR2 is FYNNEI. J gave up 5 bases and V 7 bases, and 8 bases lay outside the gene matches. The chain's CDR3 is CASNSGTSYETQYF. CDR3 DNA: TGTGCCAGCAATTCCGGGACTAGCTATGAGACCCAGTACTTC.

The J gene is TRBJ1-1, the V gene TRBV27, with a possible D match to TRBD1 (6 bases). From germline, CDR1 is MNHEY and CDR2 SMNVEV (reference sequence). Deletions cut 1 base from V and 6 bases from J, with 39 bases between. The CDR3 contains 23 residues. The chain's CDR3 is CASSLYPPTGITTRLEHGAEAFF. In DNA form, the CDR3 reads TGTGCCAGCAGTTTATACCCCCCCACAGGGATTACGACTCGTCTTGAACATGGCGCTGAAGCTTTCTTT.